A selection of T cell receptor beta chains follows, all from one sample in a study of blood T cells in healthy people across ages. Using its own MiXCR run on the 5' RACE reads, TCRdb lists one record per CDR3 protein. The sample carries 540,000 or so distinct CDR3 sequences, about 25% recorded once. These data also featured in a second study, about T cells of mothers and their children.

Sequencing input: blood. Receptors were obtained from a boy aged 10-17 years in good health. Both conserved end residues are part of each CDR3. A D gene is named only where the DNA matches it firmly. Clone sizes are given selectively: once, few, many, or a class where the clone is expanded.

v_call	d_call	clone_size	j_call	cdr3_nt	cdr3_aa
TRBV7-9	.	few	TRBJ1-1	TGTGCCAGCAGCCCCTCGGGGGGCACTGAAGCTTTCTTT	CASSPSGGTEAFF
TRBV15	.	.	TRBJ2-2	TGTGCCACCAGCAGAATCGGGGACACCGGGGAGCTGTTTTTT	CATSRIGDTGELFF
TRBV7-9	.	.	TRBJ1-5	TGTGCCAGCAGCTTAGCAGGGACATTGAGCAATCAGCCCCAGCATTTT	CASSLAGTLSNQPQHF
TRBV12-3/TRBV12-4	.	.	TRBJ1-4	TGTGCCAGCAGATATTCCGGGGCAACTAATGAAAAACTGTTTTTT	CASRYSGATNEKLFF
TRBV3-1	.	.	TRBJ2-1	TGTGCCAGTAGCGGTACATCAGGGCCCAAGCAGTTCTTC	CASSGTSGPKQFF
TRBV12-3/TRBV12-4	TRBD2	.	TRBJ2-1	TGTGCCAGCCGGGGACTAGCGGGGGGTATGGATGAGCAGTTCTTC	CASRGLAGGMDEQFF
TRBV3-1	.	many	TRBJ1-2	TGTGCCAGCAGCCATCGAGGGGGAGGCTACACCTTC	CASSHRGGGYTF
TRBV12-3/TRBV12-4	.	.	TRBJ1-1	TGTGCCAGCGTTGCAGGGGAGGGAGCTGAAGCTTTCTTT	CASVAGEGAEAFF
TRBV2	.	.	TRBJ2-1	TGTGCCAGCAGTGAAGCGCCTAGCCGAAATGAGCAGTTCTTC	CASSEAPSRNEQFF
TRBV7-9	.	.	TRBJ1-1	TGTGCCAGCAGGTCGCGGGGGGCGTCGGACACTGAAGCTCTCTTT	CASRSRGASDTEALF
TRBV5-5	.	few	TRBJ2-1	TGTGCCAGCAGCCCCGGGACGGGAAACACTATCAGGGGCAATGAGCAGTTCTTC	CASSPGTGNTIRGNEQFF
TRBV30	.	.	TRBJ1-2	TGTGCCTGGAGTGTATCCAGCTTCTATGGCTACACCTTC	CAWSVSSFYGYTF
TRBV29-1	.	many	TRBJ2-7	TGCAGCGTTGGGGAAAATACCTACGAGCAGTACTTC	CSVGENTYEQYF
TRBV5-1	TRBD1	few	TRBJ2-2	TGCGCCAGCAGCAGGGTGACAGGGTCCGGGGAGCTGTTTTTT	CASSRVTGSGELFF
TRBV28	.	few	TRBJ1-2	TGTGCCAGCAGTTCCCCAGGGGTGGCTGGCTATGGCTACACCTTC	CASSSPGVAGYGYTF
TRBV6-6	TRBD1	.	TRBJ1-2	TGTGCCAGCAGTACCCCAGGGGGATTTCTAGGCTACACCTTC	CASSTPGGFLGYTF
TRBV11-2	TRBD1	few	TRBJ2-5	TGTGCCAGCAGCAGAAGGGACAGGGGGCGTCAGACCCAGTACTTC	CASSRRDRGRQTQYF
TRBV4-1	.	.	TRBJ2-1	TGCGCCAGCAGCCAAGATAGGCGCTCCTACAATGAGCAGTTCTTC	CASSQDRRSYNEQFF
TRBV6-1	TRBD1	.	TRBJ2-5	TGTGCCAGCAGTACAACAGGGGGCCGGGAGACCCAGTACTTC	CASSTTGGRETQYF
TRBV20-1	TRBD2	many	TRBJ2-5	TGCAGTGCAAGGGGGACTAGCGGGGACCAAGAGACCCAGTACTTC	CSARGTSGDQETQYF
TRBV11-2	.	.	TRBJ1-4	TGTGCCAGCAGCCCTGGTGCGAATAATGAAAAACTGTTTTTT	CASSPGANNEKLFF
TRBV7-2	TRBD1	few	TRBJ1-2	TGTGCCAGCACCCAGACAGGGCCTGGCTATGGCTACACCTTC	CASTQTGPGYGYTF
TRBV7-2	.	.	TRBJ2-3	TGTGCCAGCAGCTTAGTGCCTATAAACCGGCCGTCGAAAAACACAGATACGCAGTATTTT	CASSLVPINRPSKNTDTQYF
TRBV12-3/TRBV12-4	.	.	TRBJ1-2	TGTGCCAGCAGTTTAAGGGGAGGGTATGGCTACACCTTC	CASSLRGGYGYTF
TRBV28	.	.	TRBJ1-4	TGTGCCAGCAGTTTCGAGGGAGTCGGTAATGAAAAACTGTTTTTT	CASSFEGVGNEKLFF
TRBV3-1	.	.	TRBJ2-7	TGTGCCAGCAGCCAAGACCCCCCGCAGACAGGTCGGTACTACGAGCAGTACTTC	CASSQDPPQTGRYYEQYF
TRBV6-5	.	.	TRBJ1-2	TGTGCCAGCAGTTACTCGCGAGGCGGTTATGGCTACACCTTC	CASSYSRGGYGYTF
TRBV20-1	TRBD2	.	TRBJ2-1	TGCAGTGCTCGATGGACTAGCGGGAGGAATGAGCAGTTCTTC	CSARWTSGRNEQFF
TRBV7-2	.	few	TRBJ2-1	TGTGCCAGCAGCTCACTTGGGGGTGGGAGGACGCCTAAGACCTACAATGAGCAGTTCTTC	CASSSLGGGRTPKTYNEQFF
TRBV3-1	.	.	TRBJ1-2	TGTGCCAGCAGCCCATCCCCAGTCACAGGGTTCCGTGGCTACACCTTC	CASSPSPVTGFRGYTF
TRBV6-2/TRBV6-3	.	few	TRBJ2-5	TGTGCCAGCAGTTACTTCCAAGAGACCCAGTACTTC	CASSYFQETQYF
TRBV20-1	.	.	TRBJ2-1	TGCAGTGCTATTGGTGTAGCAGGAGCCTACAATGAGCAGTTCTTC	CSAIGVAGAYNEQFF
TRBV7-2	.	few	TRBJ2-2	TGTGCCAGCAGCTTAAGCAGGGATTATATCGGGGAGCTGTTTTTT	CASSLSRDYIGELFF
TRBV11-2	.	.	TRBJ2-1	TGTGCCAGCAGCTTAAGGGGGGAGGGGACGTGGGATGAGCAGTTCTTC	CASSLRGEGTWDEQFF
TRBV7-2	TRBD1	.	TRBJ1-4	TGTGCCAGCAGCGGCCGGGACAGGGGAACTAATGAAAAACTGTTTTTT	CASSGRDRGTNEKLFF
TRBV4-1	TRBD1	many	TRBJ2-5	TGCGCCAGCAGCCAAGGTCGGACAGGACAAGAGACCCAGTACTTC	CASSQGRTGQETQYF
TRBV27	.	many	TRBJ2-5	TGTGCCAGCTCACGGGACTACCAAGAGACCCAGTACTTC	CASSRDYQETQYF
TRBV7-8	TRBD1	.	TRBJ2-2	TGTGCCAGCAGCTTCGGGACAGGGGGCAGGTTCGCCGGGGAGCTGTTTTTT	CASSFGTGGRFAGELFF
TRBV15	.	few	TRBJ2-4	TGTGCCACCAGCAGAGATAAGGGGAATCCTCTGTACTTC	CATSRDKGNPLYF
TRBV9	.	few	TRBJ2-4	TGTGCCAGCAGCATAGGGGACCAAAACATTCAGTACTTC	CASSIGDQNIQYF
TRBV2	TRBD1	.	TRBJ2-2	TGTGCCAGCAGTGTTGACCCCGGGACAGCGAACACCGGGGAGCTGTTTTTT	CASSVDPGTANTGELFF
TRBV4-3	TRBD1	.	TRBJ1-2	TGCGCCAGCAGCCCCGACAGGGCCCCTAACTATGGCTACACCTTC	CASSPDRAPNYGYTF
TRBV6-4	TRBD2	few	TRBJ2-3	TGTGCCACCAATAGCGGGAGCAGCACAGATACGCAGTATTTT	CATNSGSSTDTQYF
TRBV5-1	.	medium-sized	TRBJ1-2	TGCGCCAGCAGCAGAGAGGTCGGGGGCAGAGGCTACACCTTC	CASSREVGGRGYTF
TRBV7-9	TRBD2	few	TRBJ2-1	TGTGCCAGCCTTATAACGTCTAGCGGGAACAATGAGCAGTTCTTC	CASLITSSGNNEQFF
TRBV12-3/TRBV12-4	.	few	TRBJ2-7	TGTGCCAGCAGTTCAGGGAGCTACTACGAGCAGTACTTC	CASSSGSYYEQYF
TRBV14	.	.	TRBJ2-7	TGTGCCAGCAGCCACCCTAGGGGACGGGACGAAGAGCAGTACTTC	CASSHPRGRDEEQYF
TRBV5-1	TRBD2	.	TRBJ2-7	TGCGCCAGCCGAACTAGCGGGGGGACCACCTACGAGCAGTACTTC	CASRTSGGTTYEQYF
TRBV7-2	.	few	TRBJ2-2	TGTGCCAGCAGCTTAGTGAGTGGGGGGTCCAACACCGGGGAGCTGTTTTTT	CASSLVSGGSNTGELFF
TRBV29-1	.	.	TRBJ2-7	TGCAGCGTGGGGCCCGATGGGTTATACGAGCAGTACTTC	CSVGPDGLYEQYF
TRBV10-3	.	few	TRBJ1-1	TGTGCCATCAGTGAGGCCCACCGGGCCACAGAACGCAACACTGAAGCTTTCTTT	CAISEAHRATERNTEAFF